This T cell receptor (beta chain) was observed in a study of cytomegalovirus exposure and HLA in healthy donors. Study at large: Genetic ancestry analysis placed 75% to 85% of the 410 or so donors that were genotyped in the Caucasian-associated cluster.

From germline, CDR1 is SGDLS and CDR2 YYNGEE. The CDR3 totals 14 residues. V dropped 3 bases and J dropped 8 bases, with 14 bases sitting between them. PCR involved 60 Vbeta and 13 Jbeta primers. Using immunoSEQ multiplex PCR, the repertoire was profiled, and TCRdb retains in-frame clones only, with some absent. Among a few hundred thousand clones, around 83% were seen once, and the ten largest hold approximately 1.5%. The sequenced sample consisted of PBMCs. The V call is TRBV9, the J call TRBJ1-4; D perhaps matches TRBD1 (6 bases). This sequence originates from a girl aged 10-17 years in good health and CMV-seronegative. CDR3 sequence reads: CASSGTGIGEKLFF. The CDR3, as DNA: TGTGCCAGCAGCGGAACAGGGATCGGGGAAAAACTGTTTTTT.